The entry below describes one T cell receptor beta chain. Its antigen specificity is not known. No much larger clone is present one base from it, and per-base qualities are unavailable. The sample is drawn from a study of blood T cell repertoires in COVID-19 (dated by TCRdb to 2020 to 2021). Concerning the study at large: Samples covering the acute and convalescent phases of COVID-19 were provided by collaborators in the United States, Italy and Spain. The prospective study material was composed of cDNA or gDNA derived from T cells, B-cell-depleted T cells, or PBMCs. The repertoires were released in a freely available public database meant as a resource for research on the immune response to SARS-CoV-2. The samples were drawn from the first 160 participants of the ongoing ImmuneRACE study and from 1,254 subjects provided by 6 global collaborators. Subjects who had been exposed to COVID-19, were actively infected with it, or had recovered from it provided the deeply sampled blood TCRbeta repertoires that made up the dataset. Where available, HLA class I and class II types were taken from metadata supplied by the sample provider and were not determined by assay-based typing. Nearly every sample came with metadata listing a de-identified subject ID, COVID-19 status, age in years and sex. Broad study findings and their caveats: Clinical and demographic metadata were provided uncurated, with the amount varying by source and participant.

TCRbeta CDR3 regions were amplified from genomic DNA using the immunoSEQ Assay, a bias-controlled multiplex PCR. On the study's bioinformatics: The number of nucleated cells in each sample was estimated by amplification of reference gene primers within the assay. Sequence reads were collapsed and filtered to measure the absolute abundance of every unique TCRbeta CDR3 rearrangement. Productive Simpson clonality was computed per sample as the square root of Simpson's diversity index over productive rearrangements. The immuneACCESS repertoire file appears here via TCRdb, limited to in-frame rearrangements. These files lack a portion of the clones; in checked studies, under half of the deficit traces to unresolved V genes, and the cause of the others is not known. Clonal size and the V and J genes are those of that table, whereas D and trimming came from the DNA. The sample table lists about 220,000 clones, approximately 78% of them with a count of one. The ten largest clones capture about 5.6% of the sample.

The germline V gene encodes CDR1 LNHDA and CDR2 SQIVND (reference sequence). The cysteine opens and the phenylalanine closes a CDR3 of 15 amino acids. Just CDR3 DNA is preserved here, 45 bases in frame from base 1. V is cut by 1 base and J by 8 bases, and the space between the germline ends is 15 bases. In Seattle, one collaborating source enrolled patients while the infection was active and tracked those patients longitudinally over the course of disease. The collaborating institutions used their own protocols to collect whole blood in K2EDTA tubes. Collaborator samples were shipped for TCRbeta analysis as frozen whole blood, isolated PBMCs, or DNA extracted from either sample type.

The chain couples TRBV19 to TRBJ2-1; the D gene cannot be named for sure. Specimen: peripheral blood. This TCR was sampled from a woman in her seventies with COVID-19, enrolled during active disease. The CDR3 corresponds to CASSIVATVGHEQFF. DNA sequence: TGTGCCAGTAGTATAGTAGCCACGGTTGGCCATGAGCAGTTCTTC.